The 19 T cell receptor beta chains below were found in one sample sequenced in a study of CD8 T cells in ankylosing spondylitis. Each CDR3 protein gets one entry after TCRdb re-called the 5' RACE reads with MiXCR. The table has roughly 200,000 distinct CDR3 sequences, around 13% seen once. The sequencing input was blood, either unsorted or a sorted T cell fraction (not recorded which). These receptors all come from a male donor with ankylosing spondylitis or in good health (not recorded which).

The chain uses TRBV11-1 and TRBJ2-1, with 14 positions matching TRBD2. Germline CDR1 reads SGHAT; CDR2 reads FQDESV (reference sequence). V shed 4 bases, J shed 7 bases, and the junction held 12 bases outside the gene matches. The CDR3 totals 18 residues. This chain's CDR3 is CASSWTSGGPLGINEQFF. The CDR3 DNA follows: TGTGCCAGCAGCTGGACTAGCGGGGGGCCTCTAGGGATAAATGAGCAGTTCTTC.

The chain uses TRBV7-8 and TRBJ2-7; D not certain. V lost 5 bases and J lost 2, with 10 bases in between. The CDR3 runs 13 residues. CDR1 and CDR2 (germline): SGHVS, FQNEAQ. This CDR3 reads CASSPGLPYEQYF. DNA of the CDR3: TGTGCCAGCAGCCCCGGGTTACCCTACGAGCAGTACTTC.

Only a few counts were recorded for this clonotype. The chain combines TRBV2 with TRBJ2-5; D might be TRBD1 (5 bases). This CDR3 has 14 residues. CDR1 and CDR2 (germline): SNHLY, FYNNEI. Trimming removed 1 base from V and 5 bases from J, with 11 bases in between. The CDR3 loop is CASSEVSGPETQYF. The CDR3 nucleotides read TGTGCCAGCAGTGAAGTGTCAGGGCCGGAGACCCAGTACTTC.

This clonotype was counted only a few times. The V and J genes are TRBV4-1 and TRBJ2-7, with 7 bases identical to TRBD1. The CDR3 has 13 residues. The V gene end was trimmed by 2 bases and the J gene end by 3 bases; junction bases not matched to a gene: 1. Per germline, CDR1 MGHRA and CDR2 YSYEKL. In DNA, the CDR3 is TGCGCCAGCAGCCAACGACAGGGCTACGAGCAGTACTTC. As protein: CASSQRQGYEQYF.

The chain recombines TRBV12-3 or TRBV12-4 with TRBJ2-4; tentatively, D is TRBD2 (6 bases). This CDR3 contains 17 residues. V dropped 1 base and J dropped 8 bases, with 21 bases sitting between them. In DNA, the CDR3 is TGTGCCAGCAGTTTAGGGCGCGGCGGAGGGCTTCGGGACATTCAGTACTTC. This gives the protein CASSLGRGGGLRDIQYF.

This clonotype has more than one count but fewer than ten. The CDR3 nucleotides read TGCGCCAGCAGCCAAGATCGGGGGCAGGGAGAGACCCAGTACTTC. Translated: CASSQDRGQGETQYF. V usage is TRBV4-1 and J usage is TRBJ2-5; D may match TRBD1 or TRBD2 (6 bases each). The CDR3 loop spans 15 amino acids. V was clipped by 0 bases and J by 4 bases, with 12 bases between them. Germline V CDR1 and CDR2: MGHRA, YSYEKL.

The sample holds one count of this clonotype. The chain uses TRBV12-3 or TRBV12-4 and TRBJ2-5; 9 bases line up with TRBD2. Trimming at V came to 3 bases and at J to 1 base, leaving 0 bases not matched to a gene. The CDR3 covers 14 residues. The CDR3 reads CASSFSGSQETQYF. DNA for the CDR3: TGTGCCAGCAGTTTTAGCGGGAGCCAAGAGACCCAGTACTTC.

The CDR3 is CSVEDPVQAGVGTGELFF. The CDR3 DNA reads as TGCAGCGTTGAAGATCCGGTACAAGCGGGAGTGGGCACCGGGGAGCTGTTTTTT. The chain uses TRBV29-1 and TRBJ2-2; 8 nucleotides line up with TRBD2. This CDR3 spans 18 amino acids. Germline V gene lookup returns CDR1 SQVTM and CDR2 ANQGSEA. V gave up 0 bases and J gave up 4 bases; unmatched junction bases: 13.

This clonotype was counted a few times. This chain links TRBV2 with TRBJ2-1; D unclear. The V and J ends lost 11 bases and 0 bases respectively, with 17 bases between them. The CDR3 covers 15 residues. CDR1 is SNHLY, CDR2 FYNNEI, per germline. The CDR3, as DNA: TGTGCCTCACCCCCCCCCGGTAGCTCCTACAATGAGCAGTTCTTC. Amino acids: CASPPPGSSYNEQFF.

This rearrangement joins TRBV7-9 to TRBJ2-1; D uncertain. Germline loops: CDR1 SEHNR, CDR2 FQNEAQ (reference sequence). The ends were cut back, 1 base at V and 7 bases at J, with 11 bases in the middle. CDR3 length: 14 amino acids. The CDR3 here is CASSLDFIGNEQFF. For the CDR3, the DNA is TGTGCCAGCAGCTTAGATTTTATAGGGAATGAGCAGTTCTTC.

This clonotype has a count of ten or more. J is TRBJ2-1 and V is TRBV27, with 12 bases aligning to TRBD2. Germline V gene lookup returns CDR1 MNHEY and CDR2 SMNVEV (reference sequence). This CDR3 has 14 residues. Trimming at V came to 4 bases and at J to 9 bases, leaving 4 bases not matched to a gene. In DNA, the CDR3 is TGTGCCAGCAGTTGGACTAGCGGGACCGGTGAGCAGTTCTTC. Its translation is CASSWTSGTGEQFF.

Concerning this clonotype itself: The junction differs from germline at one of its ends, possibly a read error. The CDR3 bases are TGTGCCAGCAGCTTAGGTTTATCCTTTCTCAATGAGCAGTTCTTC. It yields the protein CASSLGLSFLNEQFF. The chain joins TRBV12-3 or TRBV12-4 to TRBJ2-1, with D unresolved. The CDR3 totals 15 residues.

This clonotype was picked up a small number of times. The V gene is TRBV27, the J gene TRBJ2-3, with a tentative D call TRBD2 (6 bases). CDR3 length: 18 residues. Germline V CDR1 and CDR2: MNHEY, SMNVEV (reference sequence). The ends were cut back, 6 bases at V and 2 bases at J, with 24 bases in the middle. The CDR3 coding sequence is TGTGCCAGCAGCCATCTCGTGGGGGGAGTTAGCGACACAGATACGCAGTATTTT. It yields the protein CASSHLVGGVSDTDTQYF.

The rearrangement uses TRBV27 and TRBJ2-7, with 11 nucleotides matching TRBD2. J lost 3 bases, V lost 5 bases, and 6 bases had no gene match. Germline V gene sequence: CDR1 MNHEY, CDR2 SMNVEV (reference sequence). The CDR3 runs 15 residues. CDR3 region: CASSLAGGPLYEQYF. The CDR3 bases are TGTGCCAGCAGTCTAGCGGGAGGTCCCCTCTACGAGCAGTACTTC.

This clonotype was detected a few times. The gene calls are TRBV9 and TRBJ2-7, with D unclear. CDR3 length: 15 residues. The V gene lost 3 bases and the J gene lost 3 bases, with 16 bases spanning the gap. Per the germline V gene, CDR1 is SGDLS and CDR2 is YYNGEE. The CDR3 protein is CASSEPPNGGYEQYF. The CDR3 region has the DNA TGTGCCAGCAGCGAACCCCCCAACGGCGGCTACGAGCAGTACTTC.

The V call is TRBV12-3 or TRBV12-4, the J call TRBJ2-1; D possibly corresponds to TRBD2 (5 bases). V lost 7 bases to trimming and J lost 0 bases, with 13 bases between them. The CDR3 has 15 amino acids. CDR3 amino acids: CASTPAGVSYNEQFF. The CDR3 DNA is TGTGCCAGCACCCCCGCCGGGGTCTCCTACAATGAGCAGTTCTTC.

J is TRBJ1-3 and V is TRBV6-1; D is undetermined. Per germline, CDR1 MNHNS and CDR2 SASEGT. With 5 bases removed from V and 2 bases from J, the gap between germline ends came to 10 bases. The CDR3 is made up of 14 amino acids. CDR3 loop: CASSPGWAGNTIYF. CDR3 coding DNA: TGTGCCAGCAGTCCGGGGTGGGCTGGAAACACCATATATTTT.

The chain uses TRBV7-8 and TRBJ2-1; 10 bases fit TRBD2. Germline V lookup: CDR1 SGHVS, CDR2 FQNEAQ. The CDR3 contains 20 residues. J lost 2 bases, V lost 2 bases, and 15 bases had no gene match. The CDR3 loop is CASSLRGQREGEGPYNEQFF. As DNA, the CDR3 is TGTGCCAGCAGCTTAAGAGGGCAGCGGGAGGGTGAAGGGCCCTACAATGAGCAGTTCTTC.

This clonotype was recorded a few times. This chain links TRBV29-1 with TRBJ2-1; D possibly matches TRBD1 or TRBD2 (6 bases each). Germline lookup yields CDR1 SQVTM and CDR2 ANQGSEA. Trimming took 8 bases from V and 10 from J, leaving 30 bases between them. The CDR3 runs to 16 residues. The CDR3 bases are TGCAGCACCCCAAGGACAGCAACGACACCGGGGGAAGAGCAGTTCTTC. Translation gives CSTPRTATTPGEEQFF.